These 9 T cell receptor beta chains were sequenced from one sample in a study of OX40 agonist ivuxolimab in advanced cancers. The table came from immunoSEQ multiplex PCR; TCRdb's copy has only in-frame clones and leaves some out. In the table there are 65,000 to 80,000 clones, under 90% of which are singletons. This specimen consisted of CD4+ or CD8+ T cells sorted from blood, obtained in a trial of the OX40 agonist ivuxolimab. These receptors originate from an adult with an advanced solid tumor such as melanoma, head and neck, liver or kidney cancer.

J is TRBJ2-2 and V is TRBV18; D gene uncertain. The CDR3 loop spans 15 amino acids. Trimming removed 1 base at V and 0 bases at J, with 6 bases between. Germline lookup yields CDR1 KGHSH and CDR2 LQKENI. This CDR3 is CASSPRSPNTGELFF. CDR3 nucleotides: TGTGCCAGCTCACCACGATCCCCGAACACCGGGGAGCTGTTTTTT. Complete variable domain (other parts from reference TRBV18 and TRBJ2-2): NAGVMQNPRHLVRRRGQEARLRCSPMKGHSHVYWYRQLPEEGLKFMVYLQKENIIDESGMPKERFSAEFPKEGPSILRIQQVVRGDSAAYFCASSPRSPNTGELFFGEGSRLTVL.

The chain couples TRBV7-2 to TRBJ1-1; TRBD1 is a possible D gene (5 bases). V was pared by 0 bases and J by 0 bases, with 8 bases between. There are 15 residues in the CDR3. CDR1 and CDR2 (germline): SGHTA, FQGNSA. CDR3 bases: TGTGCCAGCAGCTTAGCGGGGGGGGTGAACACTGAAGCTTTCTTT. This encodes CASSLAGGVNTEAFF.

The chain has TRBV9 and TRBJ2-5, with D possibly matching TRBD1 (6 bases). Trimming shortened V by 0 bases and J by 5 bases, and 14 bases separated the two germline ends. In germline, CDR1 is SGDLS, CDR2 YYNGEE. This CDR3 has 15 residues. CDR3 sequence reads: CASSVDTGSGETQYF. In DNA form, the CDR3 reads TGTGCCAGCAGCGTAGATACAGGGTCGGGGGAGACCCAGTACTTC.

Regarding this clone: This sample includes further DNA sequences coding for the same CDR3. The chain has TRBV15 and TRBJ2-1; D is undetermined. Per the germline V gene, CDR1 is LNHNV and CDR2 is YYDKDF (reference sequence). V was trimmed by 8 bases and J by 4 bases, leaving 21 bases between them. This CDR3 has 16 amino acids. CDR3 loop: CATRPTESSWYNEQFF. The CDR3, as DNA: TGTGCCACCCGTCCTACGGAGTCATCATGGTACAATGAGCAGTTCTTC.

The V gene is TRBV4-1, the J gene TRBJ2-1; tentatively, D is TRBD2 (6 bases). Trimming took off 4 bases at V and 0 bases at J, with 22 bases between the two ends. The germline CDR1 and CDR2 sequences are MGHRA and YSYEKL. CDR3 size: 19 residues. This chain's CDR3 is CASSPRASRELPSYNEQFF. CDR3 nucleotide sequence: TGCGCCAGCAGCCCAAGGGCCTCGCGGGAACTACCCTCCTACAATGAGCAGTTCTTC.

The chain couples TRBV11-2 to TRBJ2-3; 7 bases map to TRBD2. Germline trimming cut 0 bases from V and 11 bases from J; bases unmatched to any gene: 14. The CDR3 has 16 amino acids. CDR1 is SGHAT and CDR2 is FQNNGV in the germline V gene. CDR3 amino acids: CASSLDRLAGRVGQYF. CDR3 DNA: TGTGCCAGCAGCTTAGATCGACTAGCCGGGCGGGTGGGGCAGTATTTT.

V and J are TRBV2 and TRBJ2-3; 11 nucleotides align to TRBD2. The germline V gene encodes CDR1 SNHLY and CDR2 FYNNEI. This CDR3 has 14 amino acids. J lost 4 bases, V lost 8 bases, and 5 bases had no gene match. Written as DNA, the CDR3 is TGTGCCAGCCGACTAGCGGGATTTTCAGATACGCAGTATTTT. Its translation is CASRLAGFSDTQYF.

This chain joins TRBV7-3 and TRBJ1-1; D unclear. Looked up from germline, CDR1 is SGHTA and CDR2 is FQGTGA. V shed 0 bases and J shed 0 bases, with 2 bases lying between them. The CDR3 runs 13 residues. CDR3 sequence (DNA): TGTGCCAGCAGCTTAACCCTGAACACTGAAGCTTTCTTT. This gives the protein CASSLTLNTEAFF.

V is TRBV7-8 and J is TRBJ2-5, with D perhaps matching TRBD1 (6 bases). Germline V CDR1 and CDR2: SGHVS, FQNEAQ. This CDR3 spans 15 amino acids. V lost 0 bases, J lost 5 bases, and 13 bases lay in between. In DNA, the CDR3 is TGTGCCAGCAGCTTAGCGCCAGGGCAGGGGGAGACCCAGTACTTC. Translating gives CASSLAPGQGETQYF.